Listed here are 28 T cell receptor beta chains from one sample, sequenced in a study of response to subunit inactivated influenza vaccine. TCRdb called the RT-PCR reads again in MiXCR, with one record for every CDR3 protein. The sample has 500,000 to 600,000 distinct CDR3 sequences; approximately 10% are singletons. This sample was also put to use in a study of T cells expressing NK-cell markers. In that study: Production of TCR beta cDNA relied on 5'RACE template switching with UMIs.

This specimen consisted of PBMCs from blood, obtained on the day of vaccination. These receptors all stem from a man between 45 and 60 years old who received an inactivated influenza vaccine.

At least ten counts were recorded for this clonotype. This CDR3 reads CASSQDMADAYNEQFF. The CDR3 DNA reads as TGCGCCAGCAGCCAAGATATGGCGGATGCGTACAATGAGCAGTTCTTC. The rearrangement joins TRBV4-3 to TRBJ2-1; D is ambiguous. Trimming took 0 bases from V and 4 from J, leaving 13 bases between them. There are 16 residues in the CDR3. Germline V gives CDR1 LGHNA, CDR2 YSLEER.

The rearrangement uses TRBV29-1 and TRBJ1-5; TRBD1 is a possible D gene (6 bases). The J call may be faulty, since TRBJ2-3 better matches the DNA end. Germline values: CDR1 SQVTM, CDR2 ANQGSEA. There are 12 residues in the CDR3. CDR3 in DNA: TGCAGCGTTGGAGGGGCCGGACAGCCCCAGTATTTT. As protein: CSVGGAGQPQYF.

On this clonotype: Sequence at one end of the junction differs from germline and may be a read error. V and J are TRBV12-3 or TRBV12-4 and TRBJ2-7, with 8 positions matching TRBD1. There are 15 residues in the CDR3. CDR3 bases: TGTGCCATCAGTTCAAGGACAGGGTACACCTACGAGCAGTACTTC. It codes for CAISSRTGYTYEQYF.

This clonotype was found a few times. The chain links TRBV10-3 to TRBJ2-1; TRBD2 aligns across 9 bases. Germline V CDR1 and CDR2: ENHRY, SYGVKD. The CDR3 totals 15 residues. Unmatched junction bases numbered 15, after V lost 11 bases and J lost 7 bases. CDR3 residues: CAGATSGRKANEQFF. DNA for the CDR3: TGTGCCGGAGCGACTAGCGGCCGCAAGGCGAATGAGCAGTTCTTC.

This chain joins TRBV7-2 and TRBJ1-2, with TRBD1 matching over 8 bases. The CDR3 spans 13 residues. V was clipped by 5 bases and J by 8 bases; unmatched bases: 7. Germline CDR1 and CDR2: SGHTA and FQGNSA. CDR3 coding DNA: TGTGCCAGCAGCACCGGGACAGGACCCGGCTACACCTTC. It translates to CASSTGTGPGYTF. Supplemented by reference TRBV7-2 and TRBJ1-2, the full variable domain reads GAGVSQSPSNKVTEKGKDVELRCDPISGHTALYWYRQSLGQGLEFLIYFQGNSAPDKSGLPSDRFSAERTGGSVSTLTIQRTQQEDSAVYLCASSTGTGPGYTFGSGTRLTVV.

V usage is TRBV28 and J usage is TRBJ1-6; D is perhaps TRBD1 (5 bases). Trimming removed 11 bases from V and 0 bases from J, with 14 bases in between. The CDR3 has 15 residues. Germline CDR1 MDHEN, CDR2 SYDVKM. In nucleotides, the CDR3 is TGTGCCTGCGTCGGGGGGAACTCCTATAATTCACCCCTCCACTTT. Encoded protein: CACVGGNSYNSPLHF.

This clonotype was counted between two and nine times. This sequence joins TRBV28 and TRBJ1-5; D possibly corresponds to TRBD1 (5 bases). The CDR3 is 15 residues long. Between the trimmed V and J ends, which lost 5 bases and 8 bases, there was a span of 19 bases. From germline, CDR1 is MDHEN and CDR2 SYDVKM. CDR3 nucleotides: TGTGCCAGCAGTCATAACAAGGGGCTAGCAGAGCCCCAGCATTTT. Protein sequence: CASSHNKGLAEPQHF.

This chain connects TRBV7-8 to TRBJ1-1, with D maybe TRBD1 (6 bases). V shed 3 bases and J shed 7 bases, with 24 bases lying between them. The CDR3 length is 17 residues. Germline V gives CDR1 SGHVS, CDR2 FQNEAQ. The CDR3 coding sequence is TGTGCCAGCAGCTTGAGTCGGGACAACCCACTTAGGCGTGAAGCTTTCTTT. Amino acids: CASSLSRDNPLRREAFF.

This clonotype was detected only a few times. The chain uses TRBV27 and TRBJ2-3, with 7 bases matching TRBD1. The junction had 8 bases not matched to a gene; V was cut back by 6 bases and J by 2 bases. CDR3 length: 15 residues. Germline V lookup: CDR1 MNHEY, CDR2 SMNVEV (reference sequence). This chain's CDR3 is CASRERQGPTDTQYF. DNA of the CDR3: TGTGCCAGCAGAGAGAGACAGGGACCCACAGATACGCAGTATTTT.

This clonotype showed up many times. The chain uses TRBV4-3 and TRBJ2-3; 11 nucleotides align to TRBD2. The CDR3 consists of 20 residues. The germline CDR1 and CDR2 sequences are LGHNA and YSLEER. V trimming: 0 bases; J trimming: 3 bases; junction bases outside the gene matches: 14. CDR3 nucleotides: TGCGCCAGCAGCCAAGACGTGGTCGGACTAGCGGGTGACGGGACAGATACGCAGTATTTT. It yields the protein CASSQDVVGLAGDGTDTQYF.

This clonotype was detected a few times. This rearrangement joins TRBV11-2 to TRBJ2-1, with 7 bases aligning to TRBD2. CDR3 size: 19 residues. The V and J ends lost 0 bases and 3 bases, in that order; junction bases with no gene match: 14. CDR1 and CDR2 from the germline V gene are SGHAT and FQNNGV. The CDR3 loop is CASSLEGSAGRFGYNEQFF. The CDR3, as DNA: TGTGCCAGCAGCTTAGAAGGTTCAGCGGGGAGGTTCGGCTACAATGAGCAGTTCTTC.

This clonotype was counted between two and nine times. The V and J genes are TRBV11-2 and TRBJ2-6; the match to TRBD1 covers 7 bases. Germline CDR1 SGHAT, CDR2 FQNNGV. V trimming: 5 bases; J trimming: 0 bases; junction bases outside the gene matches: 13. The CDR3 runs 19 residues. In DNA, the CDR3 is TGTGCCAGCAGCCCCCTCAGAGGGGGCCATCACTCTGGGGCCAACGTCCTGACTTTC. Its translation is CASSPLRGGHHSGANVLTF.

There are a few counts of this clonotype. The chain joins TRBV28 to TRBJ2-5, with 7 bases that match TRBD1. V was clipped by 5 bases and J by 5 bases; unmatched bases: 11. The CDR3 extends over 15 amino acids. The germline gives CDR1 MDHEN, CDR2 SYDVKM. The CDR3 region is CASSPRRGSGETQYF. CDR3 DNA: TGTGCCAGCAGTCCCCGCAGGGGGTCAGGGGAGACCCAGTACTTC.

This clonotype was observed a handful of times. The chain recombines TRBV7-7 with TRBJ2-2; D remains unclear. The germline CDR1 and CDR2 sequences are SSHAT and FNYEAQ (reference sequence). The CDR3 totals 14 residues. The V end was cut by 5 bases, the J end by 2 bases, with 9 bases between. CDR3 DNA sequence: TGTGCCAGCAGCACCGGACCCAACACCGGGGAGCTGTTTTTT. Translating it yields CASSTGPNTGELFF.

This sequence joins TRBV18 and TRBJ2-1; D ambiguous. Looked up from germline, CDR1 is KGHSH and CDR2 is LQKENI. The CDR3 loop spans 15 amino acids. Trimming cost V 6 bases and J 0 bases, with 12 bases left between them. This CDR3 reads CASSPLTSSYNEQFF. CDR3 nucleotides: TGTGCCAGCTCTCCTCTGACGAGCTCCTACAATGAGCAGTTCTTC. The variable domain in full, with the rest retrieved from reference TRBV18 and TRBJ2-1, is NAGVMQNPRHLVRRRGQEARLRCSPMKGHSHVYWYRQLPEEGLKFMVYLQKENIIDESGMPKERFSAEFPKEGPSILRIQQVVRGDSAAYFCASSPLTSSYNEQFFGPGTRLTVL.

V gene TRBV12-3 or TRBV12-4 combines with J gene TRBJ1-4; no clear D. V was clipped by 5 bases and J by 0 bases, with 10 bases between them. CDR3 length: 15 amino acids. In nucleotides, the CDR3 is TGTGCCAGCAGTCATACGACAACAACTAATGAAAAACTGTTTTTT. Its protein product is CASSHTTTTNEKLFF.

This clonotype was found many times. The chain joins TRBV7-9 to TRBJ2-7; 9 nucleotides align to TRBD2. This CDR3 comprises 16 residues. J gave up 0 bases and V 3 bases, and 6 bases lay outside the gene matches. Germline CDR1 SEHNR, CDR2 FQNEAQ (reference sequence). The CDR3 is CASSFGLAGYSYEQYF. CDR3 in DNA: TGTGCCAGCAGCTTTGGGCTAGCGGGGTACTCCTACGAGCAGTACTTC.

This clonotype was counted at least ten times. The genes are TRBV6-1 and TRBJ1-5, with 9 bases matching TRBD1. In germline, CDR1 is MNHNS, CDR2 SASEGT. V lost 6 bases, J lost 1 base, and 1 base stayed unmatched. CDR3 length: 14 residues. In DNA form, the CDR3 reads TGTGCCAGCAGAGGACAGGGGAGCAATCAGCCCCAGCATTTT. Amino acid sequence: CASRGQGSNQPQHF.

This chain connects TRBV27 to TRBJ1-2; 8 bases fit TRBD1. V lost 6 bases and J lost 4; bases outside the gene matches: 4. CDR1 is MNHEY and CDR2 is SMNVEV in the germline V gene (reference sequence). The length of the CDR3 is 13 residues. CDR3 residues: CASRGQAIYGYTF. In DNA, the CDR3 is TGTGCCAGCAGGGGACAGGCGATCTATGGCTACACCTTC.

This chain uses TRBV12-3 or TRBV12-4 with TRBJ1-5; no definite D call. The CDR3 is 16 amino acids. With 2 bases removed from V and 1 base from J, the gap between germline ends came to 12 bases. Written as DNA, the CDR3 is TGTGCCAGCAGTTTAAGAGGATATAACAGCAATCAGCCCCAGCATTTT. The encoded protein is CASSLRGYNSNQPQHF.

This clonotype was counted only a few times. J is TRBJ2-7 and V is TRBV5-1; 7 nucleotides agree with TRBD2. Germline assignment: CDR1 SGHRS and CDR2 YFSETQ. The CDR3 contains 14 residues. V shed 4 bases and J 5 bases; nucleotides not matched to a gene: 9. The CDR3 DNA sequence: TGCGCCAGCAGCGAGAGCGGGGTAAACAACGAGCAGTACTTC. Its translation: CASSESGVNNEQYF.

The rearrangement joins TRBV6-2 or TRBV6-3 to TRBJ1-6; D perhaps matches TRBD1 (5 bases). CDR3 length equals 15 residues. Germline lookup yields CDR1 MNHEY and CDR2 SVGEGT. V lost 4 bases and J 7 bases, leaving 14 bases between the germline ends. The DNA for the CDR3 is TGTGCCAGCAGTTCCTCGGGACGGACCAATTCACCCCTCCACTTT. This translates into CASSSSGRTNSPLHF.

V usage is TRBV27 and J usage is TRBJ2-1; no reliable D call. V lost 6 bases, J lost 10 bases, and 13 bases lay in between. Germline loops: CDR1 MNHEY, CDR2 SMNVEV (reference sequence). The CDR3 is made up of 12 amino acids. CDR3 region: CASRPNYFEQFF. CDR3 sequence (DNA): TGTGCCAGCAGACCGAACTACTTCGAGCAGTTCTTC.

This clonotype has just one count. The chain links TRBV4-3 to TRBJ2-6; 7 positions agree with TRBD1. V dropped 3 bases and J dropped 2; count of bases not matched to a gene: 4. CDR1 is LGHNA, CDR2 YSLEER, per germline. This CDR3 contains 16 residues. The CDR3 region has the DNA TGCGCCAGCAGCCAGAGACAGGGAACTGGGGCCAACGTCCTGACTTTC. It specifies CASSQRQGTGANVLTF.

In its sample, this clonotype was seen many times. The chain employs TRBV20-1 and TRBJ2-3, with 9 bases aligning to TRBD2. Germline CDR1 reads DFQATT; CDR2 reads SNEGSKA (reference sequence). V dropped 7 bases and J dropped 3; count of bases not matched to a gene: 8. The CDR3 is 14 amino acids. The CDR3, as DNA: TGCAGTGTTACACCGGGACTAGCTACAGATACGCAGTATTTT. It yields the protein CSVTPGLATDTQYF.

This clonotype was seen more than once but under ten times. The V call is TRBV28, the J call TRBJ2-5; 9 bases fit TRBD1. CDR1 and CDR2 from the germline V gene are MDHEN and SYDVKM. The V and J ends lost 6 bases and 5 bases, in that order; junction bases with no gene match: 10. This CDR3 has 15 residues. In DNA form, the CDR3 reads TGTGCCAGCAGCACAGCGGGACAGGGTAGGGAGACCCAGTACTTC. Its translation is CASSTAGQGRETQYF.

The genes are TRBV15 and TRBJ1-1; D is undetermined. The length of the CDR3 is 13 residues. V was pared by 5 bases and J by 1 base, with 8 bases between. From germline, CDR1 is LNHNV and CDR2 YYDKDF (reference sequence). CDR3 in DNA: TGTGCCACCAGCTATCCGGGGAACACTGAAGCTTTCTTT. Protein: CATSYPGNTEAFF.

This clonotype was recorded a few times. The CDR3 sequence: CATRLGQGGTYNEQFF. CDR3 sequence (DNA): TGTGCCACCCGCCTGGGGCAGGGAGGAACCTACAATGAGCAGTTCTTC. The chain uses TRBV15 and TRBJ2-1; D perhaps matches TRBD2 (6 bases). CDR3 length: 16 amino acids. Deletions cut 8 bases from V and 2 bases from J, with 19 bases between. Germline V gene lookup returns CDR1 LNHNV and CDR2 YYDKDF (reference sequence).